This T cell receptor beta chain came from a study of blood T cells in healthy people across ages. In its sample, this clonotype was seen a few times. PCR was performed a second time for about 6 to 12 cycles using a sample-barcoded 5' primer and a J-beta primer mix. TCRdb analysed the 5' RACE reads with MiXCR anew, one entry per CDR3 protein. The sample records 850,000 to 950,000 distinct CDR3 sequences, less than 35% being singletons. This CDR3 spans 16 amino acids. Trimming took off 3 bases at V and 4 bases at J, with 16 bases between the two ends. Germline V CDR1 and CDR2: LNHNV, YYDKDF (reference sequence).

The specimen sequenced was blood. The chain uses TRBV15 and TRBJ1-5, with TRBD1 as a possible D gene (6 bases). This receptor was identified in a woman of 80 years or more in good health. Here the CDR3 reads CATSSFENDRNQPQHF. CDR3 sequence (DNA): TGTGCCACCAGCAGTTTCGAAAACGACAGGAATCAGCCCCAGCATTTT. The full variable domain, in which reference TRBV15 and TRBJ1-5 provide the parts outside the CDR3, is DAMVIQNPRYQVTQFGKPVTLSCSQTLNHNVMYWYQQKSSQAPKLLFHYYDKDFNNEADTPDNFQSRRPNTSFCFLDIRSPGLGDTAMYLCATSSFENDRNQPQHFGDGTRLSIL.